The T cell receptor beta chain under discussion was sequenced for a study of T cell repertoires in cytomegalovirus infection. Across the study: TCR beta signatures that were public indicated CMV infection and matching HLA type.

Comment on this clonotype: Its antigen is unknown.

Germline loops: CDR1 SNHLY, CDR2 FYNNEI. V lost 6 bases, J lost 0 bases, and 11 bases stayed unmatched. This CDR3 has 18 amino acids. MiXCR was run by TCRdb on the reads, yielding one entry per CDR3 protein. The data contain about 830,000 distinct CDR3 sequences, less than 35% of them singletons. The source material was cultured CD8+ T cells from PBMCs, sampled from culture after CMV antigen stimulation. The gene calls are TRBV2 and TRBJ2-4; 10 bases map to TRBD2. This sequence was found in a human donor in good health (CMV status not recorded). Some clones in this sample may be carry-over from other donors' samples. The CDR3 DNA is TGTGCCAGCAGGGGACCCAGCGGGGGGGCCGGAGCCAAAAACATTCAGTACTTC. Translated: CASRGPSGGAGAKNIQYF.